A single T cell receptor beta chain is shown here with its context. Clones were sequenced by immunoSEQ multiplex PCR, and TCRdb holds only the in-frame ones, with some missing. Of around 56,000 clones in the sample, around 90% were seen once. This CDR3 region has 14 residues. The germline V and J ends were trimmed by 4 bases and 3 bases, with 12 bases remaining between them. CDR1 is MNHEY, CDR2 SVGAGI, per germline. The sample belongs to a study of blood T cell repertoires in COVID-19. This chain uses TRBV6-5 with TRBJ2-5; D gene ambiguous. The TCR was taken from an older man with acute or convalescent COVID-19. The sample was peripheral blood. The CDR3 spells CASSSIDWKETQYF. In DNA form, the CDR3 reads TGTGCCAGCAGTTCAATAGACTGGAAAGAGACCCAGTACTTC.